The clone carrying this TCR beta chain was recorded once. Seattle's enrolled individuals joined amid active infection and were then monitored longitudinally. The sample comes from a study of blood T cell repertoires in COVID-19. Under the authors' procedure: Estimation of nucleated cell counts was performed using reference gene primer amplification. Using immunoSEQ multiplex PCR, the repertoire was profiled, and TCRdb retains in-frame clones only, with some absent. V, J and clone size reflect that table, while D and trimming were determined from the DNA. This sample has fewer than 450,000 clones, with around 88% found just once. The CDR3 runs 13 residues. Trimming stripped 3 bases from V and 5 bases from J, with 10 bases between. From germline, CDR1 is SGHAT and CDR2 FQNNGV.

Specimen: peripheral blood. The receptor comes from a woman between 45 and 65 years old with COVID-19, enrolled during active disease. The chain has TRBV11-2 and TRBJ1-2; D uncertain. CDR3 sequence reads: CASSLGSSYGYTF. As DNA, the CDR3 is TGTGCCAGCAGCTTGGGCAGTTCGTATGGCTACACCTTC.